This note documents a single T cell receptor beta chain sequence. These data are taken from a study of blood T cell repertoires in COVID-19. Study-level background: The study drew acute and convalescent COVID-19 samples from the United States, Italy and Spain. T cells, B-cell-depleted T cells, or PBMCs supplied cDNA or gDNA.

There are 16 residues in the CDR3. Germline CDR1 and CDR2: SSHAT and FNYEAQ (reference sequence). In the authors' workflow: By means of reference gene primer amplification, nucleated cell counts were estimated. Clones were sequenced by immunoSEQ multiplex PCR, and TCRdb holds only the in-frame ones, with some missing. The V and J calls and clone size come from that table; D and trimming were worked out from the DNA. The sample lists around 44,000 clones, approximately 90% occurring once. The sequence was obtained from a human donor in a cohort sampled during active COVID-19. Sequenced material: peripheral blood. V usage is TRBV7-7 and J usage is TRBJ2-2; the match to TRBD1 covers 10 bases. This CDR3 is CASGTGQGVRAGELFF. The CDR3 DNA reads TGTGCTAGCGGGACCGGACAGGGGGTTCGGGCCGGGGAGCTGTTTTTT.